This passage covers 32 T cell receptor beta chains from one sample sequenced in a study of cytomegalovirus exposure and HLA in healthy donors. The PCR contained 60 Vbeta and 13 Jbeta primers. The table came from immunoSEQ multiplex PCR; TCRdb's copy has only in-frame clones and leaves some out. The sample records about 110,000 clones, around 79% being singletons. What was sequenced was PBMCs. Every receptor here comes from a woman in her thirties or forties in good health and CMV-seronegative.

The rearrangement joins TRBV18 to TRBJ1-5; D is ambiguous. The V end was cut by 6 bases, the J end by 0 bases, with 18 bases between. CDR3 length equals 17 residues. Germline V gene sequence: CDR1 KGHSH, CDR2 LQKENI. The CDR3 is CASSARSPLNSNQPQHF. As DNA, the CDR3 is TGTGCCAGCTCTGCCAGGTCACCCTTAAATAGCAATCAGCCCCAGCATTTT.

By its share, this clone is medium-sized (0.01 to 0.1%). The chain couples TRBV16 to TRBJ1-1, with D possibly matching TRBD1 (5 bases). Germline V CDR1 and CDR2: KGHSY, FQNENV. Trimming took off 3 bases at V and 4 bases at J, with 12 bases between the two ends. The CDR3 runs to 14 residues. CDR3 region: CASSHLGGVTEAFF. CDR3 coding DNA: TGTGCCAGCAGCCATCTCGGGGGGGTCACTGAAGCTTTCTTT. Supplemented by reference TRBV16 and TRBJ1-1, the full variable domain reads GEEVAQTPKHLVRGEGQKAKLYCAPIKGHSYVFWYQQVLKNEFKFLISFQNENVFDETGMPKERFSAKCLPNSPCSLEIQATKLEDSAVYFCASSHLGGVTEAFFGQGTRLTVV.

The chain recombines TRBV10-3 with TRBJ1-1, with D possibly matching TRBD1 (5 bases). Trimming stripped 4 bases from V and 0 bases from J, with 12 bases between. Germline V gives CDR1 ENHRY, CDR2 SYGVKD. The CDR3 runs 15 residues. The CDR3 sequence: CAISVGGNMNTEAFF. The CDR3, as DNA: TGTGCCATCAGTGTTGGGGGGAACATGAACACTGAAGCTTTCTTT.

This rearrangement joins TRBV19 to TRBJ2-7, with 9 bases fitting TRBD1. CDR1 LNHDA and CDR2 SQIVND come from the germline V gene (reference sequence). The ends lost 5 bases at V and 2 bases at J; junction bases unmatched: 10. This CDR3 contains 16 residues. The CDR3 protein is CASSFMGQGRPYEQYF. CDR3 coding DNA: TGTGCCAGTAGTTTCATGGGACAGGGAAGGCCCTACGAGCAGTACTTC.

This CDR3 reads CASSLEGFGGELFF. CDR3 in DNA: TGCGCCAGCAGCTTGGAGGGGTTTGGCGGGGAGCTGTTTTTT. The chain joins TRBV5-1 to TRBJ2-2; perhaps TRBD1 as D (5 bases). The CDR3 has 14 amino acids. Germline values: CDR1 SGHRS, CDR2 YFSETQ. V gave up 0 bases and J gave up 7 bases, with 10 bases separating them.

The rearrangement uses TRBV6-1 and TRBJ2-1, with TRBD2 matching over 10 bases. J was trimmed by 10 bases and V by 1 base; bases with no gene match: 4. The CDR3 sequence is 14 residues long. Germline V gene data show CDR1 as MNHNS and CDR2 as SASEGT. The CDR3 is CASSEGGLAREQFF. CDR3 nucleotides: TGTGCCAGCAGTGAAGGGGGACTAGCGAGGGAGCAGTTCTTC.

This chain links TRBV28 with TRBJ2-7; TRBD2 agrees at 13 bases. The trim removed 5 bases at V and 5 bases at J, leaving 18 bases unmatched. The CDR3 has 19 residues. The germline V gene encodes CDR1 MDHEN and CDR2 SYDVKM. The CDR3 DNA reads as TGTGCCAGCAGTCCGCTGACCCCTGGACTAGCGGGAGTTCCGGACGAGCAGTACTTC. As protein: CASSPLTPGLAGVPDEQYF.

The chain has TRBV7-8 and TRBJ2-3, with 9 positions matching TRBD1. J lost 5 bases, V lost 5 bases, and 8 bases had no gene match. CDR1 is SGHVS, CDR2 FQNEAQ, per germline. The CDR3 totals 15 residues. The CDR3 here is CASSRGDREEDTQYF. CDR3 bases: TGTGCCAGCAGCCGGGGGGACAGGGAGGAAGATACGCAGTATTTT.

The chain links TRBV6-5 to TRBJ1-1, with D tentatively TRBD1 (5 bases). Germline V gene sequence: CDR1 MNHEY, CDR2 SVGAGI. This CDR3 is 12 amino acids long. The V end lost 6 bases, the J end lost 9 bases, and 14 bases lay between the germline ends. The CDR3 here is CASRSPRGKAFF. The CDR3 nucleotides are TGTGCCAGCAGATCACCAAGGGGCAAAGCTTTCTTT.

The chain uses TRBV10-3 and TRBJ2-2, with 10 bases that match TRBD1. Looked up from germline, CDR1 is ENHRY and CDR2 is SYGVKD. The junction had 9 bases not matched to a gene; V was cut back by 6 bases and J by 8 bases. This CDR3 contains 15 residues. The CDR3 loop is CAIRETGGKSGELFF. CDR3 nucleotide sequence: TGTGCCATCAGGGAGACAGGGGGCAAATCGGGGGAGCTGTTTTTT.

The chain uses TRBV21-1 and TRBJ1-3. TRBV21-1 is termed a pseudogene. The CDR3 loop spans 15 amino acids. In DNA form, the CDR3 reads TGTGCCAGCAGCAAACCTGCTCCGCGTGGAAACACCATATATTTT. Residues: CASSKPAPRGNTIYF.

The CDR3, as DNA: TGTGCCAGCAACGGCGGGGGGTTCAATGAGCAGTTCTTC. This codes for CASNGGGFNEQFF. The chain carries TRBV9 and TRBJ2-1; TRBD2 agrees at 8 bases. CDR1 is SGDLS and CDR2 is YYNGEE in the germline V gene. This CDR3 region has 13 residues. Trimming took 6 bases from V and 6 from J; bases not matched to a gene: 5.

The chain combines TRBV4-1 with TRBJ1-4; TRBD1 might be the D (5 bases). Germline values: CDR1 MGHRA, CDR2 YSYEKL. The CDR3 extends over 14 amino acids. The ends were cut back, 2 bases at V and 7 bases at J, with 11 bases in the middle. CDR3 in amino acids: CASSQQGLAEKLFF. The CDR3 DNA is TGCGCCAGCAGCCAACAGGGACTGGCTGAAAAACTGTTTTTT.

V usage is TRBV5-1 and J usage is TRBJ2-5, with D unresolved. CDR1 is SGHRS, CDR2 YFSETQ, per germline. V dropped 0 bases and J dropped 3 bases, with 6 bases sitting between them. The CDR3 runs 13 residues. The CDR3 is CASSLGQKETQYF. CDR3 DNA: TGCGCCAGCAGCTTGGGGCAGAAAGAGACCCAGTACTTC.

The J gene is TRBJ1-2, the V gene TRBV4-1; D gene ambiguous. CDR3 length equals 16 residues. CDR1 is MGHRA and CDR2 is YSYEKL in the germline V gene. V dropped 0 bases and J dropped 5 bases, with 16 bases sitting between them. This chain's CDR3 is CASSQDFRASTYGYTF. CDR3 DNA: TGCGCCAGCAGCCAAGATTTCCGAGCCTCGACTTATGGCTACACCTTC.

The chain employs TRBV2 and TRBJ1-2; D is uncertain. The V and J ends lost 3 bases and 3 bases respectively, with 8 bases between them. Germline lookup yields CDR1 SNHLY and CDR2 FYNNEI. This CDR3 comprises 13 residues. This CDR3 reads CASSERADYGYTF. CDR3 nucleotides: TGTGCCAGCAGTGAGCGGGCAGACTATGGCTACACCTTC.

The chain couples TRBV10-3 to TRBJ2-2; 16 bases are a match to TRBD2. V lost 7 bases and J lost 0; bases outside the gene matches: 2. The length of the CDR3 is 17 residues. Looked up from germline, CDR1 is ENHRY and CDR2 is SYGVKD. CDR3 region: CAITGTSGGANTGELFF. CDR3 DNA: TGTGCCATCACTGGGACTAGCGGGGGGGCGAACACCGGGGAGCTGTTTTTT.

Written as DNA, the CDR3 is TGTGCCAGCAGCTTGTATTTCACAGATACGCAGTATTTT. As protein: CASSLYFTDTQYF. This rearrangement joins TRBV7-2 to TRBJ2-3; D not resolved. The germline CDR1 and CDR2 sequences are SGHTA and FQGNSA. With 3 bases removed from V and 2 bases from J, the gap between germline ends came to 6 bases. The CDR3 contains 13 residues.

The gene calls are TRBV9 and TRBJ2-5, with 13 bases fitting TRBD2. Trimming cost V 4 bases and J 2 bases; bases outside gene matches: 5. The germline CDR1 and CDR2 sequences are SGDLS and YYNGEE. The CDR3 consists of 16 residues. CDR3 region: CASSFRLAGGQETQYF. The CDR3 nucleotides read TGTGCCAGCAGCTTCCGACTAGCGGGGGGTCAAGAGACCCAGTACTTC.

The rearrangement links TRBV5-1 to TRBJ2-7; 10 bases align to TRBD2. Germline V gene lookup returns CDR1 SGHRS and CDR2 YFSETQ. The CDR3 totals 17 residues. The V segment lost 2 bases and the J segment 2 bases; nucleotides outside the gene matches: 10. CDR3 DNA: TGCGCCAGCAGCTTTGGTAGCGGGGGGCCGAGGACCTACGAGCAGTACTTC. Protein: CASSFGSGGPRTYEQYF.

This clone has a handful of counts. The chain links TRBV7-2 to TRBJ2-7; 9 bases match TRBD1. Germline V gene lookup returns CDR1 SGHTA and CDR2 FQGNSA. The CDR3 has 13 amino acids. The V gene end was trimmed by 4 bases and the J gene end by 6 bases; junction bases not matched to a gene: 4. The CDR3: CASSWDRVGEQYF. CDR3 in DNA: TGTGCCAGCAGCTGGGACAGGGTGGGCGAGCAGTACTTC. Full variable domain (missing parts from reference TRBV7-2 and TRBJ2-7): GAGVSQSPSNKVTEKGKDVELRCDPISGHTALYWYRQSLGQGLEFLIYFQGNSAPDKSGLPSDRFSAERTGGSVSTLTIQRTQQEDSAVYLCASSWDRVGEQYFGPGTRLTVT.

The genes are TRBV4-3 and TRBJ2-3, with 12 bases matching TRBD2. With V trimmed by 4 bases and J by 3 bases, 14 bases remained unmatched. The CDR3 covers 19 residues. Germline assignment: CDR1 LGHNA and CDR2 YSLEER. DNA for the CDR3: TGCGCCAGCAGCCCAAAATTAGCACTAGCGGGAGGTAGGACAGATACGCAGTATTTT. Its protein is CASSPKLALAGGRTDTQYF.

The gene calls are TRBV9 and TRBJ2-4; TRBD1 matches 8 bases. The CDR3 is 14 residues long. Germline loops: CDR1 SGDLS, CDR2 YYNGEE. Germline trimming cut 1 base from V and 9 bases from J; bases unmatched to any gene: 6. CDR3 sequence (DNA): TGTGCCAGCAGCGTAAGCCAGGGGGCCAGCATTCAGTACTTC. Translating it yields CASSVSQGASIQYF.

The V gene is TRBV19, the J gene TRBJ2-5; the D is unclear. The CDR3 contains 13 residues. CDR1 LNHDA and CDR2 SQIVND come from the germline V gene (reference sequence). V was shortened by 4 bases and J by 4 bases, with 10 bases between the two germline ends. This chain's CDR3 is CASSSPNRETQYF. The CDR3 nucleotides are TGTGCCAGTAGTAGCCCGAATAGAGAGACCCAGTACTTC.

The table lists this clone with a few counts. The V call is TRBV6-1, the J call TRBJ1-5; D possibly corresponds to TRBD1 (5 bases). The CDR3 sequence is 16 residues long. The V gene lost 0 bases and the J gene lost 6 bases, with 15 bases spanning the gap. From germline, CDR1 is MNHNS and CDR2 SASEGT. Written as DNA, the CDR3 is TGTGCCAGCAGTGAAGCTTTGGGTGGGCAGGGTCAGCCCCAGCATTTT. It codes for CASSEALGGQGQPQHF.

The sample holds a few counts of this clone. The rearrangement links TRBV9 to TRBJ2-3; D call uncertain. The CDR3 totals 14 residues. Trimming stripped 3 bases from V and 0 bases from J, with 8 bases between. Germline V gene data show CDR1 as SGDLS and CDR2 as YYNGEE. CDR3 nucleotide sequence: TGTGCCAGCAGCGCGGAGTGGAGCACAGATACGCAGTATTTT. Its protein product is CASSAEWSTDTQYF.

The chain has TRBV19 and TRBJ2-3; D is perhaps TRBD1 (6 bases). With 4 bases removed from V and 5 bases from J, the gap between germline ends came to 19 bases. The CDR3 sequence is 16 residues long. Germline V CDR1 and CDR2: LNHDA, SQIVND (reference sequence). CDR3 DNA: TGTGCCAGTAGTACCCGTGAGGGGGTAGAGGTAGATACGCAGTATTTT. It yields the protein CASSTREGVEVDTQYF. Supplemented by reference TRBV19 and TRBJ2-3, the full variable domain reads DGGITQSPKYLFRKEGQNVTLSCEQNLNHDAMYWYRQDPGQGLRLIYYSQIVNDFQKGDIAEGYSVSREKKESFPLTVTSAQKNPTAFYLCASSTREGVEVDTQYFGPGTRLTVL.

This chain links TRBV25-1 with TRBJ2-5, with 8 nucleotides matching TRBD1. Germline CDR1 is MGHDK and CDR2 is SYGVNS. J was trimmed by 5 bases and V by 6 bases; bases with no gene match: 11. The CDR3 consists of 15 residues. The CDR3 nucleotides read TGTGCCAGCAGCCCCATAACAGGGGGTGGCGAGACCCAGTACTTC. This sequence encodes CASSPITGGGETQYF.

The rearrangement links TRBV28 to TRBJ2-3, with D tentatively TRBD1 (5 bases). CDR3 length equals 14 residues. CDR1 and CDR2 (germline): MDHEN, SYDVKM. V was clipped by 6 bases and J by 0 bases, with 10 bases between them. In nucleotides, the CDR3 is TGTGCCAGCAGCCGACAGATCAGCACAGATACGCAGTATTTT. Protein product: CASSRQISTDTQYF.

This clone was seen a few times. The V call is TRBV4-3, the J call TRBJ1-3, with 9 bases fitting TRBD1. The CDR3 consists of 16 residues. The J segment lost 4 bases and the V segment lost 3 bases, leaving 7 bases of the junction unmatched. Germline lookup yields CDR1 LGHNA and CDR2 YSLEER. CDR3 in DNA: TGCGCCAGCAGCCAGGGAACCGGGACAGGGGGAAACACCATATATTTT. It specifies CASSQGTGTGGNTIYF.

The CDR3 sequence: CASSHGRGGDQPQHF. The CDR3 DNA reads TGTGCCAGCAGCCACGGTCGTGGAGGGGATCAGCCCCAGCATTTT. The J gene is TRBJ1-5, the V gene TRBV5-6; D is perhaps TRBD1 (5 bases). The CDR3 extends over 15 amino acids. Germline CDR1 and CDR2: SGHDT and YYEEEE. Trimming removed 4 bases from V and 5 bases from J, with 16 bases in between.

The chain couples TRBV19 to TRBJ2-1, with 11 bases matching TRBD2. The CDR3 loop spans 16 amino acids. Germline V lookup: CDR1 LNHDA, CDR2 SQIVND (reference sequence). V lost 3 bases to trimming and J lost 8 bases; unmatched junction nucleotides: 9. CDR3 region: CASSIPFGSGRDEQFF. The DNA of the CDR3 is TGTGCCAGTAGTATTCCGTTTGGTAGCGGGAGGGATGAGCAGTTCTTC. The variable domain in full, completed from reference TRBV19 and TRBJ2-1, reads DGGITQSPKYLFRKEGQNVTLSCEQNLNHDAMYWYRQDPGQGLRLIYYSQIVNDFQKGDIAEGYSVSREKKESFPLTVTSAQKNPTAFYLCASSIPFGSGRDEQFFGPGTRLTVL.